This is a list of T cell receptor beta chains from one sample in a study of cytomegalovirus exposure and HLA in healthy donors. Assay used: immunoSEQ multiplex PCR; TCRdb lists only in-frame clones, some missing. The sample holds around 67,000 clones; about two thirds are singletons and the top ten take 2% to 2.5%. The source material was PBMCs. These receptors all stem from a young woman in good health and CMV-seronegative. Both conserved end residues are part of each CDR3. Fields, in order: J gene, V gene, D gene, clone size, CDR3 protein, CDR3 DNA. D genes are given only for firm matches. Rows may omit the clone size; those that give it use once, few, many or a size class.

j_call: TRBJ1-4; v_call: TRBV2; d_call: TRBD1; clone_size: -; cdr3_aa: CASTKTGAREKLFF; cdr3_nt: TGTGCCAGCACCAAAACAGGGGCCCGGGAAAAACTGTTTTTT
j_call: TRBJ2-3; v_call: TRBV5-5; d_call: TRBD2; clone_size: -; cdr3_aa: CASSLDLAGSTDTQYF; cdr3_nt: TGTGCCAGCAGCTTGGACCTAGCGGGTAGCACAGATACGCAGTATTTT
j_call: TRBJ1-2; v_call: TRBV28; d_call: -; clone_size: -; cdr3_aa: CASSLPGSSTYGYTF; cdr3_nt: TGTGCCAGCAGTTTACCGGGGTCCTCTACCTATGGCTACACCTTC
j_call: TRBJ1-2; v_call: TRBV11-3; d_call: TRBD1; clone_size: -; cdr3_aa: CASSVSTGGLAGYTF; cdr3_nt: TGTGCCAGCAGCGTTTCGACAGGGGGCCTAGCTGGCTACACCTTC
j_call: TRBJ2-1; v_call: TRBV7-9; d_call: TRBD1; clone_size: -; cdr3_aa: CASSLVGTGIYNEQFF; cdr3_nt: TGTGCCAGCAGCTTAGTAGGGACAGGGATTTACAATGAGCAGTTCTTC
j_call: TRBJ1-3; v_call: TRBV7-3; d_call: TRBD1; clone_size: few; cdr3_aa: CASSFSGTAYSGNTIYF; cdr3_nt: TGTGCCAGCAGTTTTTCCGGGACAGCTTACTCTGGAAACACCATATATTTT
j_call: TRBJ2-5; v_call: TRBV27; d_call: -; clone_size: -; cdr3_aa: CASSSRPSRGETQYF; cdr3_nt: TGTGCCAGCAGTTCACGCCCATCTCGGGGAGAGACCCAGTACTTC
j_call: TRBJ2-1; v_call: TRBV7-6; d_call: TRBD1; clone_size: -; cdr3_aa: CASSPRTGAYNEQFF; cdr3_nt: TGTGCCAGCAGCCCACGGACAGGGGCCTACAATGAGCAGTTCTTC
j_call: TRBJ2-5; v_call: TRBV27; d_call: TRBD1; clone_size: -; cdr3_aa: CASDREQETQYF; cdr3_nt: TGTGCCAGCGACAGGGAACAAGAGACCCAGTACTTC
j_call: TRBJ2-2; v_call: TRBV19; d_call: TRBD2; clone_size: few; cdr3_aa: CASSRTSVNTGELFF; cdr3_nt: TGTGCCAGTAGTCGGACTAGTGTGAACACCGGGGAGCTGTTTTTT
j_call: TRBJ1-5; v_call: TRBV5-6; d_call: -; clone_size: -; cdr3_aa: CASSSLREYSNQPQHF; cdr3_nt: TGTGCCAGCAGCAGCCTCAGGGAATATAGCAATCAGCCCCAGCATTTT
j_call: TRBJ1-1; v_call: TRBV9; d_call: -; clone_size: -; cdr3_aa: CASGQGMNTEAFF; cdr3_nt: TGTGCCAGCGGTCAGGGGATGAACACTGAAGCTTTCTTT
j_call: TRBJ2-1; v_call: TRBV4-2; d_call: TRBD2; clone_size: -; cdr3_aa: CASSLLAGGLNEQFF; cdr3_nt: TGTGCCAGCAGCCTACTAGCGGGGGGGCTCAATGAGCAGTTCTTC
j_call: TRBJ1-2; v_call: TRBV7-9; d_call: -; clone_size: few; cdr3_aa: CASSLVGEGYTF; cdr3_nt: TGTGCCAGCAGCTTAGTAGGGGAAGGCTACACCTTC
j_call: TRBJ2-7; v_call: TRBV6-1; d_call: TRBD1; clone_size: -; cdr3_aa: CASKEKGAYEQYF; cdr3_nt: TGTGCCAGCAAGGAGAAGGGGGCATACGAGCAGTACTTC
j_call: TRBJ1-4; v_call: TRBV2; d_call: TRBD1; clone_size: -; cdr3_aa: CATGTENEKLFF; cdr3_nt: TGTGCCACCGGGACAGAGAATGAAAAACTGTTTTTT
j_call: TRBJ2-2; v_call: TRBV7-2; d_call: TRBD2; clone_size: -; cdr3_aa: CASSQRGGRTGELFF; cdr3_nt: TGTGCCAGCAGCCAGCGGGGGGGCCGAACCGGGGAGCTGTTTTTT
j_call: TRBJ2-2; v_call: TRBV10-2; d_call: -; clone_size: once; cdr3_aa: CASSEPTGELFF; cdr3_nt: TGCGCCAGCAGTGAGCCAACCGGGGAGCTGTTTTTT
j_call: TRBJ2-3; v_call: TRBV5-1; d_call: -; clone_size: once; cdr3_aa: CASSLEGGEDTQYF; cdr3_nt: TGCGCCAGCAGCTTGGAGGGGGGGGAAGATACGCAGTATTTT
j_call: TRBJ2-5; v_call: TRBV11-3; d_call: TRBD2; clone_size: -; cdr3_aa: CASSSFSGTNQETQYF; cdr3_nt: TGTGCCAGCAGCTCCTTCAGCGGGACCAACCAAGAGACCCAGTACTTC
j_call: TRBJ1-3; v_call: TRBV7-9; d_call: -; clone_size: few; cdr3_aa: CASSLGDSGNTIYF; cdr3_nt: TGTGCCAGCAGCTTAGGAGACTCTGGAAACACCATATATTTT
j_call: TRBJ1-1; v_call: TRBV5-1; d_call: -; clone_size: -; cdr3_aa: CASSLDRAPVEAFF; cdr3_nt: TGCGCCAGCAGCTTGGACAGGGCCCCGGTAGAGGCTTTCTTT
j_call: TRBJ1-1; v_call: TRBV5-1; d_call: TRBD1; clone_size: few; cdr3_aa: CASSVRDSNTEAFF; cdr3_nt: TGCGCCAGCAGCGTCCGGGACAGCAACACTGAAGCTTTCTTT
j_call: TRBJ2-7; v_call: TRBV5-5; d_call: -; clone_size: -; cdr3_aa: CASSPGVELDEQYF; cdr3_nt: TGTGCCAGCAGCCCGGGGGTGGAACTAGACGAGCAGTACTTC
j_call: TRBJ1-4; v_call: TRBV11-2; d_call: TRBD1; clone_size: few; cdr3_aa: CASSLDSQGATF; cdr3_nt: TGTGCCAGCAGCTTAGATTCGCAGGGGGCAACGTTT
j_call: TRBJ2-7; v_call: TRBV6-6; d_call: TRBD2; clone_size: -; cdr3_aa: CASRYLAGDRYEQYF; cdr3_nt: TGTGCCAGCAGATATCTAGCGGGGGATCGCTACGAGCAGTACTTC
j_call: TRBJ2-3; v_call: TRBV9; d_call: TRBD2; clone_size: few; cdr3_aa: CASSVGLAATDTQYF; cdr3_nt: TGTGCCAGCAGCGTGGGACTAGCGGCCACAGATACGCAGTATTTT
j_call: TRBJ2-7; v_call: TRBV28; d_call: -; clone_size: -; cdr3_aa: CASSLSDGSNSYEQYF; cdr3_nt: TGTGCCAGCAGTTTGAGCGACGGATCCAACTCCTACGAGCAGTACTTC
j_call: TRBJ1-1; v_call: TRBV10-3; d_call: -; clone_size: -; cdr3_aa: CAISESGQQNTEAFF; cdr3_nt: TGTGCCATCAGTGAGTCTGGACAACAGAACACTGAAGCTTTCTTT
j_call: TRBJ2-3; v_call: TRBV5-1; d_call: TRBD2; clone_size: -; cdr3_aa: CASSLGLATDTQYF; cdr3_nt: TGCGCCAGCAGCTTGGGACTAGCCACAGATACGCAGTATTTT
j_call: TRBJ1-1; v_call: TRBV27; d_call: TRBD1; clone_size: few; cdr3_aa: CASSLQGAPEAFF; cdr3_nt: TGTGCCAGCAGTTTACAGGGGGCACCTGAAGCTTTCTTT
j_call: TRBJ1-3; v_call: TRBV6-5; d_call: TRBD1; clone_size: -; cdr3_aa: CASRGQLEGNTIYF; cdr3_nt: TGTGCCAGCAGGGGACAGCTCGAGGGAAACACCATATATTTT
j_call: TRBJ1-2; v_call: TRBV4-1; d_call: -; clone_size: -; cdr3_aa: CASTQLIALSGTNYGYTF; cdr3_nt: TGCGCCAGCACCCAGCTGATAGCTCTTTCCGGGACTAACTATGGCTACACCTTC
j_call: TRBJ2-2; v_call: TRBV7-9; d_call: -; clone_size: few; cdr3_aa: CASSYDWDTGELFF; cdr3_nt: TGTGCCAGCAGCTACGACTGGGACACCGGGGAGCTGTTTTTT
j_call: TRBJ2-5; v_call: TRBV29-1; d_call: -; clone_size: -; cdr3_aa: CSVEDTPRTQYF; cdr3_nt: TGCAGCGTTGAAGACACCCCCAGGACCCAGTACTTC
j_call: TRBJ1-2; v_call: TRBV4-2; d_call: -; clone_size: -; cdr3_aa: CASSQYGEDYTF; cdr3_nt: TGTGCCAGCAGCCAGTACGGGGAGGACTACACCTTC